This T cell receptor beta chain is drawn from a study of blood T cell repertoires in COVID-19. Study details: The origin of the acute and convalescent COVID-19 samples was the United States, Italy and Spain. From T cells, B-cell-depleted T cells, or PBMCs came the material, which was cDNA or gDNA.

The V end was cut by 5 bases, the J end by 0 bases, with 10 bases between. CDR1 is MNHEY, CDR2 SVGAGI, per germline. This CDR3 region has 14 residues. Under the authors' procedure: Amplification of reference gene primers provided the estimated nucleated cell counts. Some clones are missing from TCRdb's copy, which holds only in-frame ones; the method was immunoSEQ multiplex PCR. Clone size and V and J calls were adopted from that table, with D and trimming inferred from the DNA. This sample has about 190,000 clones, with roughly 89% found just once. This clonotype was obtained from a middle-aged man with acute or convalescent COVID-19. The sample consisted of peripheral blood. The chain links TRBV6-5 to TRBJ1-1; D may be TRBD1 (6 bases). The DNA for the CDR3 is TGTGCCAGCAGTAGGACAGCAATGAACACTGAAGCTTTCTTT. Encoded protein: CASSRTAMNTEAFF.